The 31 T cell receptor beta chains reported below all come from one sample, sequenced in a study of OX40 agonist ivuxolimab in advanced cancers. TCRdb keeps only in-frame clones here, not all; method: immunoSEQ multiplex PCR. The data contain 15,000 or so clones, around four fifths of them seen just once; the ten biggest clones take up just over 35%. The sample was CD4+ or CD8+ T cells sorted from blood, taken in a trial of the OX40 agonist ivuxolimab. Receptor source: an adult with an advanced solid tumor such as melanoma, head and neck, liver or kidney cancer.

This clone was found a few times. V is TRBV19 and J is TRBJ2-1; the D call may be TRBD1 or TRBD2 (5 bases each). Germline-derived CDR1 and CDR2 are LNHDA and SQIVND (reference sequence). The CDR3 has 15 amino acids. Trimming removed 4 bases from V and 2 bases from J, with 12 bases in between. Here the CDR3 reads CASSKGRSPYNEQFF. Written as DNA, the CDR3 is TGTGCCAGTAGTAAGGGACGGTCTCCCTACAATGAGCAGTTCTTC.

The CDR3 sequence is CASSVGTSGADTQYF. In DNA, the CDR3 is TGTGCCAGCAGCGTCGGGACTAGTGGCGCAGATACGCAGTATTTT. The chain recombines TRBV7-9 with TRBJ2-3; TRBD2 matches at 8 bases. Germline CDR1 is SEHNR and CDR2 is FQNEAQ (reference sequence). V gave up 5 bases and J gave up 4 bases; unmatched junction bases: 8. The CDR3 consists of 15 residues.

This clone was seen more than once but under ten times. CDR3 loop: CASSPPSSEQFF. CDR3 bases: TGTGCCAGCAGTCCCCCTTCATCGGAGCAGTTCTTC. The chain combines TRBV6-5 with TRBJ2-1, with D uncertain. Trimming pared 5 bases from V and 10 bases from J, leaving 12 bases between. There are 12 residues in the CDR3. Germline lookup yields CDR1 MNHEY and CDR2 SVGAGI.

Written as DNA, the CDR3 is TGTGCCAGTAGTATAGGGGGTGATCGGCTCGGCTACACCTTC. Translation gives CASSIGGDRLGYTF. The chain uses TRBV19 and TRBJ1-2; D gene ambiguous. The CDR3 totals 14 residues. Germline V gene data show CDR1 as LNHDA and CDR2 as SQIVND (reference sequence). Between the trimmed V and J ends, which lost 1 base and 8 bases, there was a span of 14 bases.

Only one count was recorded for this clone. V and J are TRBV30 and TRBJ2-3; perhaps TRBD2 as D (5 bases). Germline-derived CDR1 and CDR2 are GTSNPN and SVGIG (reference sequence). The CDR3 runs to 14 residues. V was trimmed by 3 bases and J by 6 bases, leaving 16 bases between them. CDR3 nucleotide sequence: TGTGCCTGGAGCGGCCTAGCCCTGGGTGATACGCAGTATTTT. Encoded protein: CAWSGLALGDTQYF.

By share, this clone ranks as medium-sized (0.01 to 0.1%). Other DNA sequences in this specimen translate into the identical CDR3. V gene TRBV29-1 combines with J gene TRBJ2-7; perhaps TRBD1 as D (8 bases). The germline CDR1 and CDR2 sequences are SQVTM and ANQGSEA. Trimming removed 4 bases at V and 0 bases at J, with 19 bases between. The CDR3 runs 16 residues. The CDR3 protein is CSVGGGDRGHSYEQYF. The CDR3 nucleotides read TGCAGCGTTGGGGGGGGAGACAGGGGCCACTCCTACGAGCAGTACTTC.

Sample share makes this clone medium-sized. The J gene is TRBJ2-2, the V gene TRBV6-1; D call uncertain. The germline V and J ends were trimmed by 1 base and 0 bases, with 15 bases remaining between them. Germline lookup yields CDR1 MNHNS and CDR2 SASEGT. This CDR3 spans 18 amino acids. The CDR3 here is CASSEEIIPTTNTGELFF. The DNA for the CDR3 is TGTGCCAGCAGTGAAGAAATCATACCCACGACGAACACCGGGGAGCTGTTTTTT.

The rearrangement uses TRBV11-2 and TRBJ2-2, with 8 bases identical to TRBD1. After removal of 6 bases from V and 3 bases from J, the junction contained 6 bases not matched to a gene. CDR3 length: 15 amino acids. Germline loops: CDR1 SGHAT, CDR2 FQNNGV. CDR3 bases: TGTGCCAGCAGGGCGACAGGGGTTTACACCGGGGAGCTGTTTTTT. This gives the protein CASRATGVYTGELFF.

The genes are TRBV9 and TRBJ1-1; D is uncertain. Trimming removed 0 bases at V and 1 base at J, with 7 bases between. The CDR3 is made up of 14 amino acids. Germline assignment: CDR1 SGDLS and CDR2 YYNGEE. This CDR3 is CASSVGQTNTEAFF. The CDR3 DNA is TGTGCCAGCAGCGTAGGGCAGACGAACACTGAAGCTTTCTTT.

The CDR3 DNA follows: TGTGCCAGCAGTTCCTCGACTAGCGGGTTCACAGATACGCAGTATTTT. Translating it yields CASSSSTSGFTDTQYF. The chain joins TRBV6-5 to TRBJ2-3; 10 nucleotides line up with TRBD2. The CDR3 loop spans 16 amino acids. Germline CDR1 MNHEY, CDR2 SVGAGI. With 4 bases clipped from V and 2 bases from J, the junction kept 6 bases outside the gene matches.

The chain joins TRBV7-2 to TRBJ2-3; D gene uncertain. CDR3 size: 15 residues. V lost 5 bases and J lost 1, with 13 bases in between. Looked up from germline, CDR1 is SGHTA and CDR2 is FQGNSA. The DNA for the CDR3 is TGTGCCAGCAGCCCCCTCAGCCGGGGCACAGATACGCAGTATTTT. The encoded protein is CASSPLSRGTDTQYF. The whole variable domain, remainder taken from reference TRBV7-2 and TRBJ2-3, is GAGVSQSPSNKVTEKGKDVELRCDPISGHTALYWYRQSLGQGLEFLIYFQGNSAPDKSGLPSDRFSAERTGGSVSTLTIQRTQQEDSAVYLCASSPLSRGTDTQYFGPGTRLTVL.

By sample fraction, this clone is medium-sized (0.01 to 0.1%). The CDR3 DNA reads as TGTGGATACAGGGGGCTTCCCAATGAGCAGTTCTTC. Protein sequence: CGYRGLPNEQFF. The chain links TRBV5-4 to TRBJ2-1; 9 nucleotides agree with TRBD1. Germline V lookup: CDR1 SGHNT, CDR2 YYREEE (reference sequence). The CDR3 consists of 12 residues.

The chain employs TRBV27 and TRBJ2-1; a possible D gene is TRBD2 (6 bases). With 5 bases removed from V and 7 bases from J, the gap between germline ends came to 15 bases. In germline, CDR1 is MNHEY, CDR2 SMNVEV (reference sequence). The CDR3 extends over 14 amino acids. The CDR3: CASSPWGSGNEQFF. Written as DNA, the CDR3 is TGTGCCAGCAGTCCTTGGGGTAGCGGAAATGAGCAGTTCTTC.

The V call is TRBV6-1, the J call TRBJ1-2; perhaps TRBD1 as D (6 bases). Between the trimmed V and J ends, which lost 5 bases and 4 bases, there was a span of 14 bases. CDR1 and CDR2 from the germline V gene are MNHNS and SASEGT. The CDR3 runs to 14 residues. In DNA, the CDR3 is TGTGCCAGCAGTATGACAGGCCCCCTCTATGGCTACACCTTC. Translation: CASSMTGPLYGYTF.

This clone is labeled as medium-sized. The rearrangement uses TRBV7-9 and TRBJ1-1; no reliable D call. The germline V and J ends were trimmed by 2 bases and 5 bases, with 6 bases remaining between them. This CDR3 contains 12 residues. CDR1 and CDR2 (germline): SEHNR, FQNEAQ (reference sequence). The CDR3 DNA reads as TGTGCCAGCAGCTTAACAACGACTGAAGCTTTCTTT. The encoded protein is CASSLTTTEAFF.

This clone was seen a handful of times. This chain uses TRBV28 with TRBJ2-5; D possibly uses TRBD1 or TRBD2 (5 bases each). V was clipped by 3 bases and J by 1 base, with 12 bases between them. Germline V lookup: CDR1 MDHEN, CDR2 SYDVKM. The CDR3 consists of 15 residues. CDR3 residues: CASSFGDPFQETQYF. CDR3 in DNA: TGTGCCAGCAGTTTCGGGGACCCCTTCCAAGAGACCCAGTACTTC.

The rearrangement joins TRBV9 to TRBJ2-2; D ambiguous. V was trimmed by 3 bases and J by 4 bases, leaving 4 bases between them. This CDR3 contains 12 residues. Germline assignment: CDR1 SGDLS and CDR2 YYNGEE. DNA for the CDR3: TGTGCCAGCAGCGACGGCACCGGGGAGCTGTTTTTT. Its protein product is CASSDGTGELFF.

About this clone itself: An end of the junction does not agree with germline; a read error may underlie this. For the CDR3, the DNA is TGTGCCAGCAGCGTAGCCGCGCGCGGGAGCTACGAGCAGTACTTC. Translation gives CASSVAARGSYEQYF. The chain links TRBV7-9 to TRBJ2-7, with TRBD2 matching 7 bases. Germline assignment: CDR1 SEHNR and CDR2 FQNEAQ (reference sequence). This CDR3 spans 15 amino acids. The complete variable domain, with remaining parts taken from reference TRBV7-9 and TRBJ2-7, reads DTGVSQNPRHKITKRGQNVTFRCDPISEHNRLYWYRQTLGQGPEFLTYFQNEAQLEKSRLLSDRFSAERPKGSFSTLEIQRTEQGDSAMYLCASSVAARGSYEQYFGPGTRLTVT.

There are a few counts of this clone. The genes are TRBV7-9 and TRBJ2-3; 7 bases map to TRBD1. The CDR3 contains 15 residues. Germline V gene sequence: CDR1 SEHNR, CDR2 FQNEAQ (reference sequence). The trim removed 6 bases at V and 6 bases at J, leaving 12 bases unmatched. Here the CDR3 reads CASRRWSQGDDTQYF. CDR3 DNA: TGTGCCAGCAGACGTTGGTCCCAGGGGGACGATACGCAGTATTTT.

J is TRBJ2-7 and V is TRBV27; TRBD1 or TRBD2 may be the D gene (5 bases each). Trimming took off 5 bases at V and 7 bases at J, with 12 bases between the two ends. Germline V lookup: CDR1 MNHEY, CDR2 SMNVEV (reference sequence). The CDR3 has 12 residues. The CDR3 loop reads CASSATGTEQYF. CDR3 in DNA: TGTGCCAGCAGTGCGACCGGGACGGAGCAGTACTTC.

The chain has TRBV19 and TRBJ1-3, with D unresolved. CDR3 length: 14 residues. The V end lost 7 bases, the J end lost 1 base, and 11 bases lay between the germline ends. CDR1 and CDR2 (germline): LNHDA, SQIVND (reference sequence). The DNA of the CDR3 is TGTGCCAGTACACTAACTCCATCTGGAAACACCATATATTTT. It codes for CASTLTPSGNTIYF. Full variable domain (missing parts from reference TRBV19 and TRBJ1-3): DGGITQSPKYLFRKEGQNVTLSCEQNLNHDAMYWYRQDPGQGLRLIYYSQIVNDFQKGDIAEGYSVSREKKESFPLTVTSAQKNPTAFYLCASTLTPSGNTIYFGEGSWLTVV.

The CDR3 loop reads CASSRLAGETQYF. CDR3 sequence (DNA): TGTGCCAGCAGCCGACTAGCGGGGGAGACCCAGTACTTC. The J gene is TRBJ2-5, the V gene TRBV6-5; TRBD2 matches at 11 bases. V lost 6 bases to trimming and J lost 5 bases; unmatched junction nucleotides: 2. This CDR3 is built from 13 residues. Germline V gene sequence: CDR1 MNHEY, CDR2 SVGAGI.

This clone has more than one count but fewer than ten. The V gene is TRBV27, the J gene TRBJ2-3; either TRBD1 or TRBD2 may fit D (5 bases each). V gave up 2 bases and J gave up 2 bases, with 11 bases separating them. From germline, CDR1 is MNHEY and CDR2 SMNVEV (reference sequence). This CDR3 comprises 15 residues. The CDR3 bases are TGTGCCAGCAGTTTAATGTGGGGGTCCACAGATACGCAGTATTTT. Amino acid sequence: CASSLMWGSTDTQYF.

The chain joins TRBV4-1 to TRBJ2-1; no definite D call. Looked up from germline, CDR1 is MGHRA and CDR2 is YSYEKL. V lost 0 bases, J lost 4 bases, and 10 bases lay in between. The CDR3 loop spans 15 amino acids. CDR3 sequence: CASSQEWADYNEQFF. CDR3 bases: TGCGCCAGCAGCCAAGAATGGGCTGATTACAATGAGCAGTTCTTC.

The chain combines TRBV27 with TRBJ2-5, with 10 bases matching TRBD2. Germline V CDR1 and CDR2: MNHEY, SMNVEV (reference sequence). J gave up 1 base and V 9 bases, and 5 bases lay outside the gene matches. The CDR3 consists of 14 residues. In DNA, the CDR3 is TGTGCCAGTGCGGGACTAGCGTTCCAAGAGACCCAGTACTTC. It translates to CASAGLAFQETQYF.

The V gene is TRBV7-9, the J gene TRBJ2-3; no reliable D call. V was trimmed by 1 base and J by 5 bases, leaving 10 bases between them. The CDR3 has 14 residues. In germline, CDR1 is SEHNR, CDR2 FQNEAQ (reference sequence). The CDR3 is CASSLEQTKDTQYF. CDR3 DNA: TGTGCCAGCAGCTTAGAACAAACCAAAGATACGCAGTATTTT. Full variable domain (remainder filled in from reference TRBV7-9 and TRBJ2-3): DTGVSQNPRHKITKRGQNVTFRCDPISEHNRLYWYRQTLGQGPEFLTYFQNEAQLEKSRLLSDRFSAERPKGSFSTLEIQRTEQGDSAMYLCASSLEQTKDTQYFGPGTRLTVL.

The chain employs TRBV7-9 and TRBJ2-1; 8 bases match TRBD2. The CDR3 spans 13 residues. Losses at the gene ends were 10 bases for V and 4 bases for J; bases not matched to a gene: 6. CDR1 and CDR2 from the germline V gene are SEHNR and FQNEAQ (reference sequence). DNA of the CDR3: TGTGCCACTGGGGTAGCGGGATACAATGAGCAGTTCTTC. Translation: CATGVAGYNEQFF.

The rearrangement uses TRBV11-2 and TRBJ2-7; 10 bases align to TRBD2. This CDR3 contains 15 residues. Germline trimming cut 3 bases from V and 2 bases from J; bases unmatched to any gene: 4. Germline V gene sequence: CDR1 SGHAT, CDR2 FQNNGV. The CDR3 nucleotides are TGTGCCAGCAGCTTCGGACTAGCGGAGGCCTACGAGCAGTACTTC. Its protein is CASSFGLAEAYEQYF.

The chain employs TRBV15 and TRBJ2-2, with a tentative D call TRBD2 (7 bases). Germline CDR1 reads LNHNV; CDR2 reads YYDKDF (reference sequence). The length of the CDR3 is 18 residues. V dropped 2 bases and J dropped 7 bases, with 23 bases sitting between them. CDR3 sequence: CATSRIPGGGGPGGELFF. CDR3 in DNA: TGTGCCACCAGCAGAATCCCTGGAGGGGGAGGGCCTGGCGGGGAGCTGTTTTTT.

The CDR3 here is CASSERASTNEKLFF. In nucleotides, the CDR3 is TGTGCCAGCAGCGAGAGGGCATCAACTAATGAAAAACTGTTTTTT. V and J are TRBV9 and TRBJ1-4; D is unresolved. V was clipped by 3 bases and J by 0 bases, with 9 bases between them. CDR1 is SGDLS, CDR2 YYNGEE, per germline. This CDR3 is 15 amino acids long. Complete variable domain (other parts from reference TRBV9 and TRBJ1-4): DSGVTQTPKHLITATGQRVTLRCSPRSGDLSVYWYQQSLDQGLQFLIQYYNGEERAKGNILERFSAQQFPDLHSELNLSSLELGDSALYFCASSERASTNEKLFFGSGTQLSVL.

This clone occurred once. The chain couples TRBV19 to TRBJ2-1; a weak D match, TRBD1 (5 bases). The CDR3 spans 14 residues. Trimming stripped 3 bases from V and 9 bases from J, with 15 bases between. Looked up from germline, CDR1 is LNHDA and CDR2 is SQIVND (reference sequence). This CDR3 reads CASSIWLGRGEQFF. The CDR3 nucleotides read TGTGCCAGTAGTATCTGGTTAGGAAGGGGTGAGCAGTTCTTC. Full variable domain (rest looked up from reference TRBV19 and TRBJ2-1): DGGITQSPKYLFRKEGQNVTLSCEQNLNHDAMYWYRQDPGQGLRLIYYSQIVNDFQKGDIAEGYSVSREKKESFPLTVTSAQKNPTAFYLCASSIWLGRGEQFFGPGTRLTVL.